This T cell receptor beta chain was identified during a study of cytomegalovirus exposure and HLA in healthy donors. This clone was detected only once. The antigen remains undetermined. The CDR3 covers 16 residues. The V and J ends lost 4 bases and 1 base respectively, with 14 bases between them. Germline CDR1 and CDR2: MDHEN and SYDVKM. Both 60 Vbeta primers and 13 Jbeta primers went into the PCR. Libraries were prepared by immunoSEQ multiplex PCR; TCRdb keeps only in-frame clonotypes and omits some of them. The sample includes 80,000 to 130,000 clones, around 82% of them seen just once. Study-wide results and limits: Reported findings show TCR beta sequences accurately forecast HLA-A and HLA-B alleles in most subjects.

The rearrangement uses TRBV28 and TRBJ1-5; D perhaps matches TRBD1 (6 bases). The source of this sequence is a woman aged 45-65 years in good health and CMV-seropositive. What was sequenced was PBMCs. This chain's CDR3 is CASSYTGLRSNQPQHF. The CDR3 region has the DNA TGTGCCAGCAGTTACACAGGGCTTCGGAGCAATCAGCCCCAGCATTTT.